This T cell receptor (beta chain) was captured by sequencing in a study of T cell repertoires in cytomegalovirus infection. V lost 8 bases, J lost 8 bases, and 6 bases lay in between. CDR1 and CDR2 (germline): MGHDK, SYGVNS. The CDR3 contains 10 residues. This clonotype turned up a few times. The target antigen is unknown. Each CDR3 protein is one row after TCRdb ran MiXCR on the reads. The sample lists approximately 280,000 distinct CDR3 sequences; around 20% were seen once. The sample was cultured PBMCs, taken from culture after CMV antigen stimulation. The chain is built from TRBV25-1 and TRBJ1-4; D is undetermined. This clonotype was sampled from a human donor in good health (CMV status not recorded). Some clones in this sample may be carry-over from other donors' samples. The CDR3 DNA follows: TGTGCCAGCGGGAGGGAAAAACTGTTTTTT. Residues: CASGREKLFF.